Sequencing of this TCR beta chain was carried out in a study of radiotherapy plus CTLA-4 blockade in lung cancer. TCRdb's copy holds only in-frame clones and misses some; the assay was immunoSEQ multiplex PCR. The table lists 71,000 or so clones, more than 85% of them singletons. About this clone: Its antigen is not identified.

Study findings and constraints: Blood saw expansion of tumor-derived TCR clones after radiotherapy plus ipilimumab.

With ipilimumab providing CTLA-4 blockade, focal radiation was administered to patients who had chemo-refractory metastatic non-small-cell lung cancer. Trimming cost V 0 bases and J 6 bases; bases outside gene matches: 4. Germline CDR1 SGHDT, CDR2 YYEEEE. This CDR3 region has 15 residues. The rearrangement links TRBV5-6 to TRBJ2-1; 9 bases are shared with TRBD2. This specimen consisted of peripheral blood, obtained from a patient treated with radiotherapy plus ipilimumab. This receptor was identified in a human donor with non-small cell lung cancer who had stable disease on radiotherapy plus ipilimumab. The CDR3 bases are TGTGCCAGCAGCTTGGTTAGCGGGAGTTCCAATGAGCAGTTCTTC. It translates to CASSLVSGSSNEQFF.